Each of the 24 T cell receptor beta chains below was sequenced from the same sample in a study of cytomegalovirus exposure and HLA in healthy donors. This PCR relied on a set of 60 Vbeta primers and 13 Jbeta primers. Profiling relied on immunoSEQ multiplex PCR, and the TCRdb table lists in-frame clones only, not all of them. The sample has some 190,000 clones, 65% to 80% seen once. The material sequenced was PBMCs. These receptor sequences come from a woman aged 40 to 55 in good health and CMV-seronegative.

The DNA for the CDR3 is TGTGCCAGCAGCTTAGTAACTAGCGGGAGACCCTACAATGAGCAGTTCTTC. Amino acid sequence: CASSLVTSGRPYNEQFF. This rearrangement joins TRBV11-3 to TRBJ2-1, with 11 bases that match TRBD2. V lost 1 base and J lost 2; bases outside the gene matches: 4. Germline lookup yields CDR1 SGHNT and CDR2 YENEEA. The CDR3 has 17 residues.

The rearrangement links TRBV5-1 to TRBJ1-2, with D maybe TRBD1 (5 bases). The V gene lost 0 bases and the J gene lost 4 bases, with 10 bases spanning the gap. Germline V CDR1 and CDR2: SGHRS, YFSETQ. CDR3 length: 14 amino acids. This chain's CDR3 is CASSLDGGGYGYTF. The CDR3, as DNA: TGCGCCAGCAGCTTGGACGGGGGTGGCTATGGCTACACCTTC.

The V gene is TRBV4-1, the J gene TRBJ2-5; weak D call: TRBD1 (5 bases). Germline CDR1 is MGHRA and CDR2 is YSYEKL. Deletions cut 4 bases from V and 5 bases from J, with 20 bases between. The CDR3 extends over 16 amino acids. Here the CDR3 reads CASSRRQTGAGETQYF. In DNA, the CDR3 is TGCGCCAGCAGCCGAAGACAAACTGGGGCAGGTGAGACCCAGTACTTC.

The rearrangement uses TRBV5-1 and TRBJ2-7, with a possible D match to TRBD1 (5 bases). Germline CDR1 reads SGHRS; CDR2 reads YFSETQ. Between the trimmed V and J ends, which lost 0 bases and 6 bases, there was a span of 16 bases. The length of the CDR3 is 15 residues. In DNA, the CDR3 is TGCGCCAGCAGCTTGGAGCACGGACACTTTACCGAGCAGTACTTC. Its translation: CASSLEHGHFTEQYF.

V usage is TRBV6-4 and J usage is TRBJ2-3, with D tentatively TRBD2 (5 bases). CDR3 size: 15 residues. Trimming left V 0 bases short and J 3 bases short, with 10 bases between. Germline V gene lookup returns CDR1 MRHNA and CDR2 SNTAGT. In DNA form, the CDR3 reads TGTGCCAGCAGTGACTCGGTGGGGAGTACAGATACGCAGTATTTT. It is translated as CASSDSVGSTDTQYF.

The chain has TRBV7-9 and TRBJ2-1; 7 nucleotides match TRBD2. After removal of 5 bases from V and 2 bases from J, the junction contained 9 bases not matched to a gene. In germline, CDR1 is SEHNR, CDR2 FQNEAQ (reference sequence). This CDR3 is built from 16 residues. CDR3 protein: CASSGTAAGTYNEQFF. CDR3 sequence (DNA): TGTGCCAGCAGCGGAACGGCAGCGGGGACCTACAATGAGCAGTTCTTC.

The chain is built from TRBV9 and TRBJ1-5; 8 nucleotides match TRBD1. Germline V gene lookup returns CDR1 SGDLS and CDR2 YYNGEE. This CDR3 spans 15 amino acids. V dropped 2 bases and J dropped 2; count of bases not matched to a gene: 3. This CDR3 is CASSVTGGGNQPQHF. The CDR3 bases are TGTGCCAGCAGCGTCACAGGGGGTGGCAATCAGCCCCAGCATTTT.

This chain links TRBV19 with TRBJ1-4; the D gene is possibly TRBD1 (6 bases). Deletions cut 3 bases from V and 3 bases from J, with 11 bases between. Germline V gene data show CDR1 as LNHDA and CDR2 as SQIVND (reference sequence). The CDR3 runs 15 residues. For the CDR3, the DNA is TGTGCCAGTAGTATCGGGGGGGCTCCTAATGAAAAACTGTTTTTT. It translates to CASSIGGAPNEKLFF.

The chain uses TRBV19 and TRBJ2-7, with D possibly TRBD1 on 5 matching bases. The CDR3 totals 11 residues. Germline CDR1 is LNHDA and CDR2 is SQIVND (reference sequence). V lost 4 bases, J lost 6 bases, and 7 bases lay in between. The CDR3 sequence is CASSKGLEQYF. The CDR3 DNA sequence: TGTGCCAGTAGTAAGGGGCTCGAGCAGTACTTC.

V is TRBV7-2 and J is TRBJ1-2; the D is unclear. Germline CDR1 reads SGHTA; CDR2 reads FQGNSA. This CDR3 has 15 residues. V gave up 5 bases and J gave up 3 bases, with 16 bases separating them. In DNA form, the CDR3 reads TGTGCCAGCAGCCCATTGGACTCGAGAGACTATGGCTACACCTTC. Translating gives CASSPLDSRDYGYTF.

The chain combines TRBV5-6 with TRBJ2-5; no firm D call. V was trimmed by 5 bases and J by 1 base, leaving 12 bases between them. Germline CDR1 is SGHDT and CDR2 is YYEEEE. This CDR3 has 14 residues. Here the CDR3 reads CASSLIPVQETQYF. Here the CDR3 DNA reads TGTGCCAGCAGTCTTATACCAGTCCAAGAGACCCAGTACTTC.

The chain links TRBV5-8 to TRBJ1-5; 7 positions agree with TRBD1. This CDR3 contains 15 residues. Trimming cost V 0 bases and J 6 bases; bases outside gene matches: 6. CDR1 is SGHTS, CDR2 YDEGEE, per germline. The CDR3 nucleotides read TGTGCCAGCAGCTTGGAGGGACAGAGGGGTCAGCCCCAGCATTTT. This gives the protein CASSLEGQRGQPQHF.

This clone was counted a few times. Here the CDR3 DNA reads TGTGCCAGCATGGGGGCAGGGACAGGGTCCTACGAGCAGTACTTC. This translates into CASMGAGTGSYEQYF. The chain links TRBV6-1 to TRBJ2-7; 9 positions match TRBD1. V shed 7 bases and J 1 base; nucleotides not matched to a gene: 8. This CDR3 comprises 15 residues. CDR1 and CDR2 (germline): MNHNS, SASEGT.

The V gene is TRBV30, the J gene TRBJ1-3; 10 bases agree with TRBD1. The CDR3 covers 19 residues. Germline loops: CDR1 GTSNPN, CDR2 SVGIG (reference sequence). Trimming removed 0 bases from V and 2 bases from J; junction bases left unmatched: 13. Here the CDR3 DNA reads TGTGCCTGGAGTGTACTGGGACAGGGGAATTGGCGAGCTGGAAACACCATATATTTT. Amino acids: CAWSVLGQGNWRAGNTIYF. The complete variable domain, with remaining parts taken from reference TRBV30 and TRBJ1-3, reads SQTIHQWPATLVQPVGSPLSLECTVEGTSNPNLYWYRQAAGRGLQLLFYSVGIGQISSEVPQNLSASRPQDRQFILSSKKLLLSDSGFYLCAWSVLGQGNWRAGNTIYFGEGSWLTVV.

The chain combines TRBV5-1 with TRBJ1-2, with 12 bases that match TRBD1. V gave up 4 bases and J gave up 4 bases; unmatched junction bases: 8. The CDR3 is made up of 16 amino acids. CDR1 is SGHRS, CDR2 YFSETQ, per germline. DNA of the CDR3: TGCGCCAGCAGCCCACCTCCGGGACAGGGGGCCTATGGCTACACCTTC. Its protein is CASSPPPGQGAYGYTF.

The chain couples TRBV4-3 to TRBJ1-2, with a tentative D call TRBD1 (5 bases). The CDR3 covers 15 residues. In germline, CDR1 is LGHNA, CDR2 YSLEER. V lost 1 base and J 1 base, leaving 10 bases between the germline ends. CDR3 sequence: CASSQGPDSNYGYTF. Written as DNA, the CDR3 is TGCGCCAGCAGCCAAGGGCCCGACAGTAACTATGGCTACACCTTC.

The gene calls are TRBV7-9 and TRBJ1-4, with D unclear. The CDR3 covers 13 residues. CDR1 and CDR2 from the germline V gene are SEHNR and FQNEAQ (reference sequence). Trimming stripped 1 base from V and 15 bases from J, with 15 bases between. The CDR3 sequence is CASSLELEGTLFF. DNA for the CDR3: TGTGCCAGCAGCTTAGAGTTGGAGGGTACATTGTTTTTT.

The chain has TRBV25-1 and TRBJ1-4; TRBD1 is a possible D gene (6 bases). V gave up 5 bases and J gave up 15 bases, with 13 bases separating them. CDR3 length: 11 amino acids. Germline V gene data show CDR1 as MGHDK and CDR2 as SYGVNS. CDR3 bases: TGTGCCAGCAGTAAGGCAGGGGTCATGTTTTTT. Its protein is CASSKAGVMFF.

The chain is built from TRBV11-3 and TRBJ2-5, with 13 bases aligning to TRBD2. J gave up 9 bases and V 1 base, and 5 bases lay outside the gene matches. The CDR3 covers 15 residues. Germline CDR1 is SGHNT and CDR2 is YENEEA. The CDR3 here is CASSLGTSGGWAQYF. DNA for the CDR3: TGTGCCAGCAGCTTAGGGACTAGCGGGGGCTGGGCCCAGTACTTC. The whole variable domain, filled in from reference TRBV11-3 and TRBJ2-5, reads EAGVVQSPRYKIIEKKQPVAFWCNPISGHNTLYWYLQNLGQGPELLIRYENEEAVDDSQLPKDRFSAERLKGVDSTLKIQPAELGDSAVYLCASSLGTSGGWAQYFGPGTRLLVL.

CDR3 amino acids: CASAREQGANGYTF. The DNA of the CDR3 is TGTGCCAGCGCCCGGGAACAGGGAGCGAACGGCTACACCTTC. V is TRBV27 and J is TRBJ1-2; weak D call: TRBD1 (6 bases). CDR3 length: 14 residues. V was clipped by 8 bases and J by 8 bases, with 21 bases between them. Per the germline V gene, CDR1 is MNHEY and CDR2 is SMNVEV (reference sequence).

The chain is built from TRBV19 and TRBJ2-7, with D possibly matching TRBD1 (6 bases). V was pared by 6 bases and J by 6 bases, with 15 bases between. The CDR3 runs to 13 residues. Germline values: CDR1 LNHDA, CDR2 SQIVND (reference sequence). The CDR3 sequence: CASSPTGWGEQYF. In DNA form, the CDR3 reads TGTGCCAGTAGCCCTACAGGGTGGGGCGAGCAGTACTTC. The whole variable domain, remainder taken from reference TRBV19 and TRBJ2-7, is DGGITQSPKYLFRKEGQNVTLSCEQNLNHDAMYWYRQDPGQGLRLIYYSQIVNDFQKGDIAEGYSVSREKKESFPLTVTSAQKNPTAFYLCASSPTGWGEQYFGPGTRLTVT.

This clone showed up just once. The gene calls are TRBV7-2 and TRBJ2-1; the match to TRBD2 covers 11 bases. From germline, CDR1 is SGHTA and CDR2 FQGNSA. J was trimmed by 4 bases and V by 5 bases; bases with no gene match: 10. This CDR3 is 17 amino acids long. CDR3: CASSLGVAGGVYNEQFF. The CDR3 nucleotides are TGTGCCAGCAGCCTCGGGGTAGCGGGAGGGGTATACAATGAGCAGTTCTTC.

The chain links TRBV11-1 to TRBJ2-3, with 11 bases aligning to TRBD2. V lost 2 bases to trimming and J lost 2 bases; unmatched junction nucleotides: 3. Germline CDR1 is SGHAT and CDR2 is FQDESV (reference sequence). The CDR3 contains 16 residues. CDR3 coding DNA: TGTGCCAGCAGCTTACTAGCGGGAGGTAACACAGATACGCAGTATTTT. Amino acid sequence: CASSLLAGGNTDTQYF.

The chain recombines TRBV11-3 with TRBJ2-1; D unresolved. CDR1 is SGHNT and CDR2 is YENEEA in the germline V gene. Trimming left V 5 bases short and J 6 bases short, with 8 bases between. CDR3 length equals 12 residues. The DNA for the CDR3 is TGTGCCAGCAGCCGGAGTCCCAATGAGCAGTTCTTC. Protein product: CASSRSPNEQFF.